Sequencing of this TCR beta chain was carried out in a study of blood T cell repertoires in COVID-19. As handled by the study authors: Amplification of reference gene primers was used by the study to estimate nucleated cell counts. Clones were read by immunoSEQ multiplex PCR, and TCRdb kept only the in-frame ones, dropping some. V and J calls and clone size come straight from that table; D and trimming were deduced from the DNA. The table records a few hundred thousand clones, 75% to 95% of them present only once. Trimming cost V 1 base and J 9 bases; bases outside gene matches: 5. Germline values: CDR1 SGHNT, CDR2 YENEEA. The CDR3 sequence is 16 residues long.

The receptor's source is a woman in her twenties or thirties with COVID-19, enrolled during active disease. The sample consisted of peripheral blood. V and J are TRBV11-3 and TRBJ2-1; 14 nucleotides agree with TRBD2. In nucleotides, the CDR3 is TGTGCCAGCAGCTTAGCTGGGACTAGCGGGAGCTTTGAGCAGTTCTTC. This codes for CASSLAGTSGSFEQFF.